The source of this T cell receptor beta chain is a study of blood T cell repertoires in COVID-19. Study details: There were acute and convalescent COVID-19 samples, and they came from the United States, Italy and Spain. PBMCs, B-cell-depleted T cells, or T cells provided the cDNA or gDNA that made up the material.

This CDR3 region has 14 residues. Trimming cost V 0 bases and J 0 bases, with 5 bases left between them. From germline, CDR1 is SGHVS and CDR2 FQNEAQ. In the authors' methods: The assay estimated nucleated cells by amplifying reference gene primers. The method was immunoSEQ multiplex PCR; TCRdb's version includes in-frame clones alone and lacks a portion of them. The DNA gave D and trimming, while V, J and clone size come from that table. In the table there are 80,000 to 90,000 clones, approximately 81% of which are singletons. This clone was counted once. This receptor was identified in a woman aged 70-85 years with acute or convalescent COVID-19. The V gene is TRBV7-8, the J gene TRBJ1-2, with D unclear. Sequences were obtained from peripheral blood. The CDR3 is CASSLAPANYGYTF. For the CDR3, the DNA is TGTGCCAGCAGCTTAGCCCCTGCTAACTATGGCTACACCTTC.